This TCR beta chain was profiled in a study of blood T cells in healthy people across ages. Study findings and constraints: Measured against age, TCR beta diversity per million T cells decreased in a roughly linear manner. Estimates based on one million T cells were treated as lower bounds.

A second roughly 7 to 12 cycle PCR used barcoded and J-beta primers. Each cDNA molecule carried a tag from a template-switch adaptor that contained 12 random nucleotides. TCRdb recomputed calls from the 5' RACE reads with MiXCR, one row per CDR3 protein. The data contain about 1.7 million distinct CDR3 sequences, over 25% of them singletons. No fewer than 5 micrograms of total RNA were isolated from every sample. The CDR3 is 16 residues long. After removal of 6 bases from V and 13 bases from J, the junction contained 21 bases not matched to a gene. CDR1 and CDR2 from the germline V gene are SGHAT and FQNNGV. Details on this clonotype: The antigen is not known.

The receptor's source is a woman under 40 in good health. This chain links TRBV11-2 with TRBJ2-1, with 7 positions matching TRBD1. The sample comprised blood. Here the CDR3 reads CASSRSRQGVGETQFF. CDR3 coding DNA: TGTGCCAGCAGTAGAAGCAGACAGGGAGTCGGAGAGACCCAGTTCTTC.